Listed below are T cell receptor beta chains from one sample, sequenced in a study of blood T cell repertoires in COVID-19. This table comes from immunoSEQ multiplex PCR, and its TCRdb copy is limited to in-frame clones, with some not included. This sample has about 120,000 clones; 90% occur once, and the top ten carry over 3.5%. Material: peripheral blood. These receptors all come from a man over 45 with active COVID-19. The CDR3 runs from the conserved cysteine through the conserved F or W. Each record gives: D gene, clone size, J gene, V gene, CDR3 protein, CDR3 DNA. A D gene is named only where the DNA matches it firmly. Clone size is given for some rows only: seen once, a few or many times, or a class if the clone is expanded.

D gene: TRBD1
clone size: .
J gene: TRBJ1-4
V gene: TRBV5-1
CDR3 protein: CASSSTGGEVEKLFF
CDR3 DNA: TGCGCCAGCAGCTCGACAGGGGGCGAGGTTGAAAAACTGTTTTTT

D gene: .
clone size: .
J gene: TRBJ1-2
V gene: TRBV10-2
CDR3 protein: CATPDGPERDYGYTF
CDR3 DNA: TGCGCCACCCCAGACGGTCCCGAGAGGGACTATGGCTACACCTTC

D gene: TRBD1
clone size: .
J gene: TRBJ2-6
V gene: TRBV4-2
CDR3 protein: CASSQEGTASTVGANVLTF
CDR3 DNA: TGTGCCAGCAGCCAAGAGGGGACAGCCAGCACAGTGGGGGCCAACGTCCTGACTTTC

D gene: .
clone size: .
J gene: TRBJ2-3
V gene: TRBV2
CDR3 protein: CASRSTGLGTDTQYF
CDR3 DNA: TGTGCCAGCAGATCTACAGGGTTGGGCACAGATACGCAGTATTTT

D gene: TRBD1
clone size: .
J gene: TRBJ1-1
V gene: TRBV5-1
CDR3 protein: CASSPRQGVSLTEAFF
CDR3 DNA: TGCGCCAGCAGCCCTCGACAGGGGGTCAGTCTCACTGAAGCTTTCTTT

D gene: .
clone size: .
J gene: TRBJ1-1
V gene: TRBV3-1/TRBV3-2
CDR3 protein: CASKGLDTEAFF
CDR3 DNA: TGTGCCAGCAAGGGGTTGGACACTGAAGCTTTCTTT

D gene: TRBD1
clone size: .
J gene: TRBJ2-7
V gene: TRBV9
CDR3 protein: CASSVGTGPAYEQYF
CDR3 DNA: TGTGCCAGCAGCGTTGGGACAGGGCCCGCCTACGAGCAGTACTTC

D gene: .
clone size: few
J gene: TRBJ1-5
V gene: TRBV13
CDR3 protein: CASSSGLTHSNQPQHF
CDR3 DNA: TGTGCCAGCAGCTCGGGACTCACACATAGCAATCAGCCCCAGCATTTT

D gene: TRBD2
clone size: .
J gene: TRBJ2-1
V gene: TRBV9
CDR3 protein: CASSAIYSGSNEQFF
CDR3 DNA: TGTGCCAGCAGCGCCATATATAGCGGGAGTAATGAGCAGTTCTTC

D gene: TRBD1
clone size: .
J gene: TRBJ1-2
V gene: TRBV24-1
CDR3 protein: CATSDRGQTYGYTF
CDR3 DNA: TGTGCCACCAGTGATCGGGGACAGACCTATGGCTACACCTTC

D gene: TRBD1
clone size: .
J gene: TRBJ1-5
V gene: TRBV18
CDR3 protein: CASSTGTGLNQPQHF
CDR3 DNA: TGTGCCAGCTCAACCGGGACAGGACTCAATCAGCCCCAGCATTTT

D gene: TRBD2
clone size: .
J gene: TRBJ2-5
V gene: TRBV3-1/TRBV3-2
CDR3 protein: CASSPGLAVQETQYF
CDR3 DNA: TGTGCCAGCAGCCCGGGACTAGCAGTTCAAGAGACCCAGTACTTC

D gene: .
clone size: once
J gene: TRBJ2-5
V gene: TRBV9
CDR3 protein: CASSVSSYPFAGKETQYF
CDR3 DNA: TGTGCCAGCAGCGTATCCTCATATCCTTTTGCCGGTAAAGAGACCCAGTACTTC

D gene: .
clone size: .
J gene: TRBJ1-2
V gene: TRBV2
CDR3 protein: CASRREQGLYGYTF
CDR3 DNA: TGTGCCAGCAGGAGGGAACAGGGCCTCTATGGCTACACCTTC

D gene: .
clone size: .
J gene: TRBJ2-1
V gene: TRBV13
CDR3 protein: CASSPRSEQFF
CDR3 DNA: TGTGCCAGCAGCCCTCGTAGTGAGCAGTTCTTC

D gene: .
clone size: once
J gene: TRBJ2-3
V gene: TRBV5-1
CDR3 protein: CASSRWIERDTDTQYF
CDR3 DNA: TGCGCCAGCAGCAGGTGGATCGAGAGGGACACAGATACGCAGTATTTT

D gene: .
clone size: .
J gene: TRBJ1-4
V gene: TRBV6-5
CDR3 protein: CASRPAGGKLFF
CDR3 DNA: TGTGCCAGCAGGCCCGCGGGGGGGAAACTGTTTTTT

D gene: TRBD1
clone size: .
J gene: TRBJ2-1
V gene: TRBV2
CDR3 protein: CASNRPGQASYNEQFF
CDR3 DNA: TGTGCCAGCAACCGACCGGGACAGGCTTCCTACAATGAGCAGTTCTTC

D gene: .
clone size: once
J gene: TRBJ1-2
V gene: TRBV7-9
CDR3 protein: CASSLGGGVAYGYTF
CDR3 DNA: TGTGCCAGCAGCTTAGGCGGGGGGGTCGCCTATGGCTACACCTTC

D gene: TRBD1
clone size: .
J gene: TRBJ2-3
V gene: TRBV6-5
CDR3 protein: CASKRGPTQDTQYF
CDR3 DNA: TGTGCCAGCAAGAGGGGGCCTACTCAGGATACGCAGTATTTT

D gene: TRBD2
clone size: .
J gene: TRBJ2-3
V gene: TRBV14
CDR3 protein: CASSHARREGRATQYF
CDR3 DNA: TGTGCCAGCAGCCACGCGAGGCGGGAGGGCCGAGCTACGCAGTATTTT

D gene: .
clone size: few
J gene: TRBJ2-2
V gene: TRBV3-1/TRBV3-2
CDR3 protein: CASSQSGRRLGAELFF
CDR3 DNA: TGTGCCAGCAGCCAGTCCGGAAGGCGATTGGGGGCAGAGCTGTTTTTT

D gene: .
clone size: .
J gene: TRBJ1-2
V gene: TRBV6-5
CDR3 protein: CASSSQTGPSRGYTF
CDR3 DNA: TGTGCCAGCAGTTCCCAGACAGGACCCTCAAGGGGCTACACCTTC

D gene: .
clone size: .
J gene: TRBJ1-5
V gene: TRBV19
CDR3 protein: CASGSHSNQPQHF
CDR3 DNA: TGTGCCAGCGGTAGTCATAGCAATCAGCCCCAGCATTTT

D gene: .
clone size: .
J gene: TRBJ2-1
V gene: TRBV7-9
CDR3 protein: CASSLAASYNEQFF
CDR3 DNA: TGTGCCAGCAGCTTAGCAGCCTCGTACAATGAGCAGTTCTTC

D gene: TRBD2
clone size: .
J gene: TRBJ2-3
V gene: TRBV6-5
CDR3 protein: CASSQASGRDTQYF
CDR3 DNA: TGTGCCAGCAGTCAGGCTAGCGGGAGGGATACGCAGTATTTT